The rows below give T cell receptor beta chains drawn from one sample of a study of spatial heterogeneity in lung cancer. TCRdb re-called the 5' RACE reads through MiXCR, storing one row per CDR3 protein. The data contain over 95,000 distinct CDR3 sequences, 10% to 11% of them seen just once; the ten biggest clones take up roughly a quarter. The sample in question was PBMCs, obtained at follow-up. The receptors come from a female donor with early-stage non-small cell lung cancer. CDR3s include the opening cysteine and the closing phenylalanine or tryptophan. Each record gives: clone size, V gene, D gene, J gene, CDR3 protein, CDR3 DNA. A D gene is named only where the DNA matches it firmly. Not all rows give a size; the values are once, few, many and, for expanded clones, a class.

NA	TRBV11-2	NA	TRBJ1-1	CASKNPGENPEAFF	TGTGCCAGTAAAAATCCGGGAGAAAACCCTGAAGCTTTCTTT
NA	TRBV7-2	NA	TRBJ1-6	CASSLGASPLHF	TGTGCCAGCAGCTTAGGGGCCTCACCCCTCCACTTT
NA	TRBV6-6	TRBD2	TRBJ2-2	CASSYPAGGSGTGELFF	TGTGCCAGCAGCTACCCAGCGGGAGGTTCCGGCACCGGGGAGCTGTTTTTT
few	TRBV4-3	NA	TRBJ2-2	CASSQDGRGTGELFF	TGCGCCAGCAGCCAAGATGGAAGGGGTACCGGGGAGCTGTTTTTT
many	TRBV20-1	NA	TRBJ1-3	CSARLPGNTIYF	TGCAGTGCTAGACTACCGGGAAACACCATATATTTT
many	TRBV12-3/TRBV12-4	NA	TRBJ2-1	CASSLRKGGDNEQFF	TGTGCCAGCAGTCTCAGGAAAGGTGGGGACAATGAGCAGTTCTTC
NA	TRBV27	TRBD2	TRBJ2-7	CASSFSGSFYEQYF	TGTGCCAGCAGTTTTAGCGGGAGTTTCTACGAGCAGTACTTC
many	TRBV10-3	NA	TRBJ2-7	CAIRGTAEQYF	TGTGCCATCAGGGGGACGGCCGAGCAGTACTTC
NA	TRBV7-9	NA	TRBJ2-5	CASSFMTTKETQYF	TGTGCCAGCAGCTTTATGACAACTAAAGAGACCCAGTACTTC
NA	TRBV5-1	NA	TRBJ1-6	CASSFDRLDGTLHF	TGCGCCAGCAGCTTCGACAGGCTCGACGGGACCCTCCACTTT
NA	TRBV5-1	NA	TRBJ2-6	CASSLGRERAWANVLTF	TGCGCCAGCAGCTTGGGCAGGGAGAGAGCCTGGGCCAACGTCCTGACTTTC
few	TRBV12-3/TRBV12-4	TRBD1	TRBJ2-5	CASTQQGSKTQYF	TGTGCCAGCACCCAACAGGGGTCCAAGACCCAGTACTTC
few	TRBV4-3	TRBD1	TRBJ2-1	CASSRWDRGPESMASYNEQFF	TGCGCCAGCAGCCGATGGGACAGGGGGCCGGAGAGTATGGCCTCCTACAATGAGCAGTTCTTC
many	TRBV28	TRBD2	TRBJ2-7	CASSLAGYEQYF	TGTGCCAGCAGTCTAGCGGGATACGAGCAGTACTTC
few	TRBV28	NA	TRBJ1-1	CASRPQDRVAFF	TGTGCCAGCAGGCCTCAGGACAGAGTGGCTTTCTTT
few	TRBV29-1	NA	TRBJ1-5	CSTGGQGQPQHF	TGCAGCACGGGAGGCCAAGGACAGCCCCAGCATTTT
NA	TRBV5-1	TRBD1	TRBJ2-7	CASSLQTGTGREQYF	TGCGCCAGCAGCTTACAAACCGGGACAGGGCGCGAGCAGTACTTC
many	TRBV2	NA	TRBJ1-1	CASSGTANTEAFF	TGTGCCAGCAGTGGGACTGCGAACACTGAAGCTTTCTTT
NA	TRBV12-3/TRBV12-4	TRBD2	TRBJ2-7	CASSSGLAGSYEQYF	TGTGCCAGCAGCTCCGGACTAGCGGGATCCTACGAGCAGTACTTC
NA	TRBV20-1	NA	TRBJ2-1	CSARDPTGRLEQFF	TGCAGTGCTAGAGATCCCACCGGCAGGCTTGAGCAGTTCTTC
many	TRBV9	TRBD1	TRBJ2-5	CASSVLMTGKETQYF	TGTGCCAGCAGCGTCTTAATGACAGGGAAGGAGACCCAGTACTTC
many	TRBV24-1	TRBD2	TRBJ2-1	CATSDLGTSRNEQFF	TGTGCCACCAGTGACCTGGGGACTAGCAGGAATGAGCAGTTCTTC
many	TRBV12-3/TRBV12-4	TRBD2	TRBJ2-3	CASRLAGGPRDTQYF	TGTGCCAGCAGGCTAGCGGGAGGCCCCCGAGATACGCAGTATTTT
NA	TRBV5-1	NA	TRBJ1-5	CASSPATGGNQPQHF	TGCGCCAGCAGCCCTGCGACAGGAGGTAATCAGCCCCAGCATTTT
NA	TRBV20-1	NA	TRBJ2-3	CSASSSFTDTQYF	TGCAGTGCTAGTTCTAGTTTCACAGATACGCAGTATTTT
few	TRBV5-1	NA	TRBJ2-1	CASSLGGRRGNEQFF	TGCGCCAGCAGCTTAGGAGGGAGACGGGGCAATGAGCAGTTCTTC
few	TRBV3-1	NA	TRBJ2-1	CASSQVSGRYNEQFF	TGTGCCAGCAGCCAGGTGAGCGGGCGGTACAATGAGCAGTTCTTC
few	TRBV18	TRBD1	TRBJ1-1	CASSPLQGADTEAFF	TGTGCCAGCTCACCTCTACAGGGGGCGGACACTGAAGCTTTCTTT
few	TRBV24-1	TRBD2	TRBJ2-3	CATSGTSASSTDTQYF	TGTGCCACCAGTGGCACTAGCGCTTCTAGCACAGATACGCAGTATTTT
few	TRBV20-1	TRBD1	TRBJ1-6	CRAAGGGSNSPLHF	TGCAGGGCGGCAGGGGGTGGTTCCAATTCACCCCTCCACTTT
many	TRBV20-1	TRBD2	TRBJ2-5	CSARHAGTSVETQYF	TGCAGTGCTAGACACGCAGGGACTAGCGTGGAGACCCAGTACTTC
few	TRBV6-1	NA	TRBJ2-3	CASSEWKGGSYTDTQYF	TGTGCCAGCAGTGAATGGAAGGGTGGCTCGTACACAGATACGCAGTATTTT
NA	TRBV12-3/TRBV12-4	TRBD2	TRBJ2-2	CASSPTSGRLAGELFF	TGTGCCAGCAGTCCAACTAGCGGGAGGTTGGCCGGGGAGCTGTTTTTT
few	TRBV6-5	NA	TRBJ2-3	CASSYSKGHSTDTQYF	TGTGCCAGCAGTTACTCGAAAGGACATAGCACAGATACGCAGTATTTT
many	TRBV29-1	NA	TRBJ2-5	CSVALDSFEYF	TGCAGCGTCGCACTGGACAGTTTTGAGTACTTC
NA	TRBV20-1	NA	TRBJ1-1	CSAPEPWGTTEAFF	TGCAGTGCCCCGGAGCCTTGGGGGACGACTGAAGCTTTCTTT
few	TRBV30	TRBD1	TRBJ1-5	CAWSRGIDQPQHF	TGTGCCTGGAGCAGGGGGATAGATCAGCCCCAGCATTTT
NA	TRBV10-3	NA	TRBJ1-5	CASRGNNQPQHF	TGTGCCTCTCGGGGTAACAATCAGCCCCAGCATTTT
few	TRBV29-1	NA	TRBJ1-1	CSVSQGLKDTEAFF	TGCAGCGTTTCGCAGGGGCTAAAGGACACTGAAGCTTTCTTT
NA	TRBV28	TRBD1	TRBJ2-7	CASSPPDRVIYEQYF	TGTGCCAGCAGTCCCCCGGACAGGGTGATCTACGAGCAGTACTTC
few	TRBV5-4	TRBD2	TRBJ2-1	CASSFKREVGNEQFF	TGTGCCAGCAGCTTCAAGCGGGAGGTGGGAAATGAGCAGTTCTTC
NA	TRBV4-2	TRBD2	TRBJ2-5	CASSQGRRNGGIQETQYF	TGTGCCAGCAGCCAGGGCAGGAGAAACGGGGGGATCCAAGAGACCCAGTACTTC
NA	TRBV19	NA	TRBJ2-1	CASSEVYNEQFF	TGTGCCAGTAGTGAGGTCTACAATGAGCAGTTCTTC
NA	TRBV28	TRBD2	TRBJ2-5	CASSQPHTGLVTETQYF	TGTGCCAGCAGCCAACCCCACACGGGACTAGTAACCGAGACCCAGTACTTC
few	TRBV18	NA	TRBJ2-6	CASSPLDSSRSAGANVLTF	TGTGCCAGCTCACCATTAGACAGTTCGCGATCGGCAGGGGCCAACGTCCTGACTTTC
NA	TRBV11-3	NA	TRBJ2-3	CASSLLRGPTDTQYF	TGTGCCAGCAGCTTACTGAGGGGACCCACAGATACGCAGTATTTT
few	TRBV27	TRBD1	TRBJ1-5	CASSAGQGGGHSNQPQHF	TGTGCCAGCAGTGCCGGACAGGGTGGAGGTCATAGCAATCAGCCCCAGCATTTT
many	TRBV24-1	TRBD1	TRBJ1-5	CATSDRRDRGSSNQPQHF	TGTGCCACCAGTGACCGCCGGGACAGGGGCTCCAGCAATCAGCCCCAGCATTTT
many	TRBV12-3/TRBV12-4	NA	TRBJ2-2	CASSFAGAGELFF	TGTGCCAGCAGTTTTGCCGGGGCCGGGGAGCTGTTTTTT
few	TRBV20-1	NA	TRBJ1-5	CSAREDSWSQPQHF	TGCAGTGCTAGAGAAGACAGTTGGAGTCAGCCCCAGCATTTT
many	TRBV29-1	TRBD1	TRBJ2-6	CSAWDRTGAGANVLTF	TGCAGCGCCTGGGACAGGACCGGCGCCGGGGCCAACGTCCTGACTTTC
few	TRBV11-2	TRBD2	TRBJ2-3	CASRKRTSGKTTDTQYF	TGTGCCAGCAGGAAACGGACTAGCGGGAAGACCACAGATACGCAGTATTTT
NA	TRBV28	NA	TRBJ1-1	CASSLEGLNTEAFF	TGTGCCAGCAGTTTGGAGGGACTGAACACTGAAGCTTTCTTT
few	TRBV18	NA	TRBJ1-1	CASSPGREGTEAFF	TGTGCCAGCTCACCAGGTAGGGAGGGAACTGAAGCTTTCTTT
few	TRBV7-3	TRBD1	TRBJ2-2	CASSLGPTGDTGELFF	TGTGCCAGCAGCTTAGGGCCGACAGGGGACACCGGGGAGCTGTTTTTT
NA	TRBV6-2/TRBV6-3	NA	TRBJ1-3	CASSYRTRGSGNTIYF	TGTGCCAGCAGTTACCGGACCAGGGGATCTGGAAACACCATATATTTT
many	TRBV4-2	TRBD2	TRBJ2-1	CASSQGTSGSSYNEQFF	TGTGCCAGCAGCCAAGGTACTAGCGGGAGTTCCTACAATGAGCAGTTCTTC
many	TRBV7-9	NA	TRBJ1-2	CASNKDRNYGYTF	TGTGCCAGCAACAAAGACAGGAACTATGGCTACACCTTC
NA	TRBV18	NA	TRBJ2-5	CASSPPVREETQYF	TGTGCCAGCTCACCACCGGTTCGAGAGGAGACCCAGTACTTC